The entry that follows covers one TCR beta chain sequence. These data originate in a study of technical replicates of blood from several donors. The CDR3 consists of 15 residues. V was shortened by 5 bases and J by 5 bases, with 18 bases between the two germline ends. Germline assignment: CDR1 SEHNR and CDR2 FQNEAQ (reference sequence). Data came from immunoSEQ multiplex PCR; TCRdb stores just in-frame clones and leaves some out. This table holds 50,000 to 70,000 clones, roughly 93% found once. The TCR was taken from a human donor in good health. Some clones in this sample may be carry-over from other donors' samples. The gene calls are TRBV7-9 and TRBJ2-5, with D maybe TRBD1 (6 bases). Sequencing was done on a sample of PBMCs. The DNA of the CDR3 is TGTGCCAGCAGCCAAGACTCAAGGGGGTGGGAGACCCAGTACTTC. Its translation is CASSQDSRGWETQYF.